These 15 T cell receptor beta chains were sequenced from one sample in a study of cytomegalovirus exposure and HLA in healthy donors. PCR employed 60 Vbeta and 13 Jbeta primers. The method was immunoSEQ multiplex PCR; TCRdb's version includes in-frame clones alone and lacks a portion of them. The sample carries 150,000 to 200,000 clones, around 80% recorded once. The sample taken for sequencing was PBMCs. These TCRs come from a woman in her twenties or thirties in good health and CMV-seropositive.

This clone turned up a few times. This rearrangement joins TRBV15 to TRBJ2-2; D is perhaps TRBD1 (5 bases). V lost 9 bases, J lost 2 bases, and 10 bases lay in between. The CDR3 covers 13 residues. Germline assignment: CDR1 LNHNV and CDR2 YYDKDF (reference sequence). CDR3 residues: CATTEINTGELFF. In DNA, the CDR3 is TGTGCCACGACAGAAATTAACACCGGGGAGCTGTTTTTT.

This clone was picked up one time. The V call is TRBV4-3, the J call TRBJ2-3; D is possibly TRBD2 (5 bases). V shed 1 base and J shed 2 bases, with 7 bases lying between them. Germline V gives CDR1 LGHNA, CDR2 YSLEER. The CDR3 has 14 amino acids. CDR3 nucleotides: TGCGCCAGCAGCCAAGCGGGGTCCACAGATACGCAGTATTTT. Protein: CASSQAGSTDTQYF.

The genes are TRBV19 and TRBJ2-5; D gene uncertain. The V gene's germline CDR1 is LNHDA and CDR2 SQIVND (reference sequence). V lost 11 bases and J lost 4, with 11 bases in between. The CDR3 length is 11 residues. CDR3 DNA sequence: TGTGCCGCGGCGACGGGAGAGACCCAGTACTTC. This codes for CAAATGETQYF.

This clone turned up a few times. The V call is TRBV5-1, the J call TRBJ2-1; D is perhaps TRBD1 (6 bases). The CDR3 has 15 residues. Trimming removed 6 bases from V and 1 base from J, with 14 bases in between. From germline, CDR1 is SGHRS and CDR2 YFSETQ. CDR3 amino acids: CASTLDRISYNEQFF. The CDR3 bases are TGCGCCAGCACCCTGGACAGAATATCCTACAATGAGCAGTTCTTC.

The chain carries TRBV7-9 and TRBJ1-1; D gene ambiguous. This CDR3 has 13 residues. Per the germline V gene, CDR1 is SEHNR and CDR2 is FQNEAQ (reference sequence). Deletions cut 5 bases from V and 4 bases from J, with 11 bases between. CDR3 amino acids: CASSAGASTEAFF. The CDR3 nucleotides read TGTGCCAGCAGCGCGGGAGCCAGCACTGAAGCTTTCTTT.

V usage is TRBV4-2 and J usage is TRBJ2-7, with 7 bases fitting TRBD2. The CDR3 has 13 amino acids. CDR1 and CDR2 (germline): LGHNA, YNFKEQ. The J segment lost 6 bases and the V segment lost 0 bases, leaving 2 bases of the junction unmatched. CDR3 DNA sequence: TGTGCCAGCAGCCAAGATCCGGGGGGCGAGCAGTACTTC. Protein sequence: CASSQDPGGEQYF.

This clone was seen a single time. The V and J genes are TRBV5-4 and TRBJ1-1; D call uncertain. Deletions cut 4 bases from V and 3 bases from J, with 7 bases between. The CDR3 has 12 amino acids. Germline CDR1 SGHNT, CDR2 YYREEE (reference sequence). CDR3: CASSLPYTEAFF. The CDR3 nucleotides read TGTGCCAGCAGCCTACCGTACACTGAAGCTTTCTTT.

V usage is TRBV6-5 and J usage is TRBJ2-1; TRBD2 matches at 8 bases. There are 15 residues in the CDR3. Trimming took 4 bases from V and 8 from J; bases not matched to a gene: 10. The germline gives CDR1 MNHEY, CDR2 SVGAGI. The CDR3: CASSFASGTRDEQFF. The DNA of the CDR3 is TGTGCCAGCAGTTTCGCCTCCGGGACTAGGGATGAGCAGTTCTTC.

The chain combines TRBV4-2 with TRBJ1-1; D call uncertain. The CDR3 has 13 amino acids. Trimming pared 4 bases from V and 5 bases from J, leaving 11 bases between. Germline V gene sequence: CDR1 LGHNA, CDR2 YNFKEQ. The CDR3 here is CASSRNGLTEAFF. The CDR3 coding sequence is TGTGCCAGCAGCCGAAATGGGCTGACTGAAGCTTTCTTT.

The rearrangement uses TRBV7-2 and TRBJ1-6, with 7 nucleotides matching TRBD1. Germline V gene data show CDR1 as SGHTA and CDR2 as FQGNSA. The CDR3 contains 16 residues. The V and J ends lost 5 bases and 0 bases, in that order; junction bases with no gene match: 4. This chain's CDR3 is CASSLQGHSYNSPLHF. DNA of the CDR3: TGTGCCAGCAGCCTACAGGGGCACTCCTATAATTCACCCCTCCACTTT.

This chain joins TRBV27 and TRBJ2-7; possibly TRBD2 for D (5 bases). CDR1 and CDR2 from the germline V gene are MNHEY and SMNVEV (reference sequence). The CDR3 extends over 13 amino acids. V lost 5 bases and J lost 0, with 8 bases in between. The CDR3 reads CASSPDSSYEQYF. The DNA of the CDR3 is TGTGCCAGCAGTCCGGACTCCTCCTACGAGCAGTACTTC.

Only a few counts were recorded for this clone. V is TRBV5-4 and J is TRBJ1-1, with D perhaps TRBD1 (5 bases). The germline gives CDR1 SGHNT, CDR2 YYREEE (reference sequence). Trimming removed 3 bases at V and 1 base at J, with 7 bases between. The CDR3 length is 13 residues. This CDR3 reads CASSWGGNTEAFF. As DNA, the CDR3 is TGTGCCAGCAGCTGGGGGGGGAACACTGAAGCTTTCTTT. The full variable domain, in which reference TRBV5-4 and TRBJ1-1 provide the parts outside the CDR3, is ETGVTQSPTHLIKTRGQQVTLRCSSQSGHNTVSWYQQALGQGPQFIFQYYREEENGRGNFPPRFSGLQFPNYSSELNVNALELDDSALYLCASSWGGNTEAFFGQGTRLTVV.

The chain is built from TRBV5-1 and TRBJ2-1, with 8 bases identical to TRBD1. The CDR3 covers 14 residues. Trimming cost V 4 bases and J 8 bases; bases outside gene matches: 8. From germline, CDR1 is SGHRS and CDR2 YFSETQ. The CDR3 nucleotides read TGCGCCAGCAGCATGAGACAGGGGATGTATGAGCAGTTCTTC. Translating gives CASSMRQGMYEQFF.

The chain uses TRBV18 and TRBJ1-1, with D tentatively TRBD1 (6 bases). Trimming removed 2 bases from V and 8 bases from J, with 15 bases in between. The V gene's germline CDR1 is KGHSH and CDR2 LQKENI. The CDR3 covers 14 residues. The CDR3 region has the DNA TGTGCCAGCTCACCATCCGGGGGGCGCAGGGAAGCTTTCTTT. Its translation: CASSPSGGRREAFF.

The chain has TRBV11-2 and TRBJ2-7, with D hard to call. CDR3 length: 12 amino acids. CDR1 and CDR2 (germline): SGHAT, FQNNGV. Trimming left V 5 bases short and J 5 bases short, with 10 bases between. The CDR3 protein is CASSRPSDEQYF. In nucleotides, the CDR3 is TGTGCCAGCAGCCGTCCTAGTGACGAGCAGTACTTC.